Below, 32 T cell receptor beta chains from the same sample are listed, as sequenced in a study of cytomegalovirus exposure and HLA in healthy donors. Primers for the PCR totalled 60 Vbeta and 13 Jbeta. TCRdb keeps only in-frame clones here, not all; method: immunoSEQ multiplex PCR. Reported are about 48,000 clones; the ten largest clones contain more than 2%. Material: PBMCs. The receptors were sampled from a middle-aged woman in good health and CMV-seronegative.

The J gene is TRBJ1-4, the V gene TRBV4-1, with D possibly matching TRBD1 (5 bases). CDR3 length: 14 amino acids. The V end was cut by 0 bases, the J end by 17 bases, with 19 bases between. Looked up from germline, CDR1 is MGHRA and CDR2 is YSYEKL. The CDR3 spells CASSQDLKAGRRFF. The CDR3 DNA follows: TGCGCCAGCAGCCAAGACCTCAAGGCGGGGCGACGCTTTTTT.

V and J are TRBV29-1 and TRBJ2-7; 12 nucleotides agree with TRBD2. The germline gives CDR1 SQVTM, CDR2 ANQGSEA. The V gene end was trimmed by 6 bases and the J gene end by 2 bases; junction bases not matched to a gene: 5. The CDR3 length is 14 residues. The CDR3 bases are TGCAGCGTCCGTGGACTAGCGGGAACCTACGAGCAGTACTTC. Its translation is CSVRGLAGTYEQYF.

This chain connects TRBV18 to TRBJ1-1; a possible D gene is TRBD1 (6 bases). Germline V gene data show CDR1 as KGHSH and CDR2 as LQKENI. The CDR3 loop spans 14 amino acids. V was pared by 6 bases and J by 4 bases, with 15 bases between. This CDR3 is CASSPDRFSTEAFF. The CDR3 DNA sequence: TGTGCCAGCTCTCCAGACAGGTTTAGCACTGAAGCTTTCTTT.

The genes are TRBV30 and TRBJ1-2, with D unclear. The CDR3 has 11 amino acids. The germline gives CDR1 GTSNPN, CDR2 SVGIG (reference sequence). V shed 5 bases and J shed 6 bases, with 10 bases lying between them. The CDR3 DNA is TGTGCCTGGGACTTGACCCATGGCTACACCTTC. It is translated as CAWDLTHGYTF.

J is TRBJ2-2 and V is TRBV5-1, with 7 nucleotides matching TRBD1. In germline, CDR1 is SGHRS, CDR2 YFSETQ. J was trimmed by 3 bases and V by 8 bases; bases with no gene match: 10. CDR3 length equals 15 residues. The CDR3 is CASLEPGQYTGELFF. The CDR3 DNA sequence: TGCGCCAGTTTGGAGCCGGGACAGTACACCGGGGAGCTGTTTTTT. Based on the CDR3 plus reference TRBV5-1 and TRBJ2-2, the full variable domain is KAGVTQTPRYLIKTRGQQVTLSCSPISGHRSVSWYQQTPGQGLQFLFEYFSETQRNKGNFPGRFSGRQFSNSRSEMNVSTLELGDSALYLCASLEPGQYTGELFFGEGSRLTVL.

This chain uses TRBV29-1 with TRBJ1-2, with a tentative D call TRBD1 (5 bases). Trimming shortened V by 2 bases and J by 2 bases, and 24 bases separated the two germline ends. This CDR3 is built from 18 residues. The germline V gene has CDR1 SQVTM and CDR2 ANQGSEA. The CDR3 region has the DNA TGCAGCGTTGAAAGGCCAGGGATTGACCTGAGACCAAACTATGGCTACACCTTC. Protein sequence: CSVERPGIDLRPNYGYTF.

The chain joins TRBV29-1 to TRBJ2-7; the D gene is possibly TRBD2 (5 bases). The CDR3 runs 12 residues. Germline-derived CDR1 and CDR2 are SQVTM and ANQGSEA. The V end was cut by 6 bases, the J end by 2 bases, with 11 bases between. CDR3: CSVGSGAYEQYF. CDR3 DNA: TGCAGCGTGGGAAGCGGCGCCTACGAGCAGTACTTC.

The chain has TRBV19 and TRBJ2-1; D is possibly TRBD2 (6 bases). Per germline, CDR1 LNHDA and CDR2 SQIVND (reference sequence). Trimming took off 1 base at V and 9 bases at J, with 7 bases between the two ends. This CDR3 region has 12 residues. The chain's CDR3 is CASSIVGGEQFF. The CDR3 DNA reads as TGTGCCAGTAGTATAGTGGGGGGTGAGCAGTTCTTC.

The chain links TRBV29-1 to TRBJ1-5; possible D gene TRBD1, 5 bases. The germline gives CDR1 SQVTM, CDR2 ANQGSEA. Trimming removed 4 bases at V and 4 bases at J, with 8 bases between. This CDR3 spans 12 amino acids. This CDR3 is CSVAGINQPQHF. The CDR3 coding sequence is TGCAGCGTTGCAGGGATTAATCAGCCCCAGCATTTT.

V usage is TRBV7-3 and J usage is TRBJ1-6; D unclear. The CDR3 length is 14 residues. Trimming removed 2 bases at V and 5 bases at J, with 7 bases between. Germline CDR1 SGHTA, CDR2 FQGTGA. Here the CDR3 DNA reads TGTGCCAGCAGCTTATCCGGTAATAATTCACCCCTCCACTTT. It specifies CASSLSGNNSPLHF.

This sequence joins TRBV13 and TRBJ1-6, with 12 bases that match TRBD1. Germline V gene data show CDR1 as PRHDT and CDR2 as FYEKMQ (reference sequence). CDR3 length equals 16 residues. V dropped 5 bases and J dropped 9; count of bases not matched to a gene: 8. The CDR3 coding sequence is TGTGCCAGCAGCACGGGACAGGGGGCGATTGGTTCACCCCTCCACTTT. This sequence encodes CASSTGQGAIGSPLHF.

CDR3: CASSIGTRGTEAFF. The DNA of the CDR3 is TGTGCCAGTAGTATTGGGACAAGGGGGACTGAAGCTTTCTTT. V and J are TRBV19 and TRBJ1-1, with D possibly TRBD1 on 6 matching bases. CDR1 is LNHDA, CDR2 SQIVND, per germline (reference sequence). V lost 3 bases and J lost 5, with 13 bases in between. This CDR3 is built from 14 residues.

The V call is TRBV4-2, the J call TRBJ2-5, with a weak D call TRBD2 (6 bases). The CDR3 has 16 residues. The V gene lost 1 base and the J gene lost 5 bases, with 17 bases spanning the gap. Germline assignment: CDR1 LGHNA and CDR2 YNFKEQ. The CDR3 sequence is CASSQVGGLGGETQYF. The CDR3 bases are TGTGCCAGCAGCCAAGTCGGGGGTCTTGGGGGGGAGACCCAGTACTTC.

The chain is built from TRBV5-1 and TRBJ2-3, with 8 bases that match TRBD2. The J segment lost 1 base and the V segment lost 0 bases, leaving 4 bases of the junction unmatched. The CDR3 is 16 amino acids. Per germline, CDR1 SGHRS and CDR2 YFSETQ. Written as DNA, the CDR3 is TGCGCCAGCAGCTTGGTCGGGAGGGGAGGCACAGATACGCAGTATTTT. It codes for CASSLVGRGGTDTQYF.

V is TRBV20-1 and J is TRBJ2-5; tentatively, D is TRBD2 (5 bases). V was shortened by 5 bases and J by 5 bases, with 9 bases between the two germline ends. Germline CDR1 reads DFQATT; CDR2 reads SNEGSKA (reference sequence). CDR3 length: 11 amino acids. The CDR3 loop reads CSALWEETQYF. CDR3 in DNA: TGCAGTGCTCTTTGGGAGGAGACCCAGTACTTC.

The chain links TRBV7-6 to TRBJ2-5; D is unresolved. The CDR3 has 12 residues. Deletions cut 4 bases from V and 1 base from J, with 4 bases between. Germline V gene lookup returns CDR1 SGHVS and CDR2 FNYEAQ. CDR3 sequence reads: CASSYSQETQYF. The CDR3 nucleotides read TGTGCCAGCAGCTACTCCCAAGAGACCCAGTACTTC.

This chain uses TRBV5-1 with TRBJ1-2; 8 bases map to TRBD1. The CDR3 covers 15 residues. Trimming removed 4 bases from V and 4 bases from J; junction bases left unmatched: 9. Germline-derived CDR1 and CDR2 are SGHRS and YFSETQ. The CDR3 loop is CASSQVQGEGYGYTF. The CDR3 coding sequence is TGCGCCAGCAGCCAAGTACAGGGGGAGGGCTATGGCTACACCTTC.

The genes are TRBV11-2 and TRBJ2-7; 11 bases fit TRBD2. The CDR3 covers 16 residues. V lost 5 bases, J lost 2 bases, and 8 bases stayed unmatched. Germline V lookup: CDR1 SGHAT, CDR2 FQNNGV. For the CDR3, the DNA is TGTGCCAGCAGCCCGGCTAGCGGGAGGAGCGCCTACGAGCAGTACTTC. Its protein is CASSPASGRSAYEQYF.

In DNA form, the CDR3 reads TGTGCCAGTAGAACGACAGGGGGCGGTGAAAAACTGTTTTTT. Its protein is CASRTTGGGEKLFF. The rearrangement links TRBV19 to TRBJ1-4, with TRBD1 matching over 10 bases. Looked up from germline, CDR1 is LNHDA and CDR2 is SQIVND (reference sequence). The CDR3 is made up of 14 amino acids. V gave up 6 bases and J gave up 7 bases; unmatched junction bases: 5.

The chain carries TRBV7-9 and TRBJ1-3; D is possibly TRBD1 (6 bases). V dropped 0 bases and J dropped 4 bases, with 10 bases sitting between them. CDR3 size: 15 residues. Germline assignment: CDR1 SEHNR and CDR2 FQNEAQ (reference sequence). The CDR3 is CASSLAGGRGNTIYF. For the CDR3, the DNA is TGTGCCAGCAGCTTAGCCGGGGGGCGCGGAAACACCATATATTTT. The whole variable domain, remainder taken from reference TRBV7-9 and TRBJ1-3, is DTGVSQNPRHKITKRGQNVTFRCDPISEHNRLYWYRQTLGQGPEFLTYFQNEAQLEKSRLLSDRFSAERPKGSFSTLEIQRTEQGDSAMYLCASSLAGGRGNTIYFGEGSWLTVV.

The chain has TRBV5-4 and TRBJ1-1, with TRBD1 matching over 7 bases. J was trimmed by 1 base and V by 4 bases; bases with no gene match: 13. Looked up from germline, CDR1 is SGHNT and CDR2 is YYREEE (reference sequence). CDR3 size: 17 residues. This chain's CDR3 is CASSARDSGDGNTEAFF. The CDR3 coding sequence is TGTGCCAGCAGCGCCCGGGACAGTGGGGACGGGAACACTGAAGCTTTCTTT.

The chain couples TRBV9 to TRBJ1-1, with D possibly matching TRBD1 (6 bases). Looked up from germline, CDR1 is SGDLS and CDR2 is YYNGEE. Trimming cost V 4 bases and J 5 bases, with 24 bases left between them. The length of the CDR3 is 17 residues. In nucleotides, the CDR3 is TGTGCCAGCAGCCCACGGACCCAAAAAAGGGGGGGAACTGAAGCTTTCTTT. The encoded protein is CASSPRTQKRGGTEAFF.

The rearrangement links TRBV5-6 to TRBJ1-5; D is uncertain. Germline loops: CDR1 SGHDT, CDR2 YYEEEE. The CDR3 consists of 17 residues. Trimming took 1 base from V and 3 from J, leaving 17 bases between them. CDR3 in amino acids: CASSLSDLTGYNQPQHF. The CDR3 DNA follows: TGTGCCAGCAGCTTGTCTGATTTAACGGGGTACAATCAGCCCCAGCATTTT. The full variable domain, rest sourced from reference TRBV5-6 and TRBJ1-5, is DAGVTQSPTHLIKTRGQQVTLRCSPKSGHDTVSWYQQALGQGPQFIFQYYEEEERQRGNFPDRFSGHQFPNYSSELNVNALLLGDSALYLCASSLSDLTGYNQPQHFGDGTRLSIL.

CDR3 bases: TGCGCCAGCAGCCAACGGACAGGGGACCTGTTTTTT. It is translated as CASSQRTGDLFF. V and J are TRBV4-3 and TRBJ1-4; 9 bases fit TRBD1. V shed 2 bases and J 14 bases; nucleotides not matched to a gene: 3. This CDR3 comprises 12 residues. Per the germline V gene, CDR1 is LGHNA and CDR2 is YSLEER.

The chain couples TRBV4-1 to TRBJ1-4; D remains unclear. Trimming removed 0 bases from V and 8 bases from J, with 4 bases in between. The germline CDR1 and CDR2 sequences are MGHRA and YSYEKL. The CDR3 length is 12 residues. CDR3 in DNA: TGCGCCAGCAGCCAAGAATTAGAAAAACTGTTTTTT. The encoded protein is CASSQELEKLFF.

This chain links TRBV29-1 with TRBJ2-7, with 8 bases matching TRBD1. Germline-derived CDR1 and CDR2 are SQVTM and ANQGSEA. Trimming removed 3 bases from V and 1 base from J; junction bases left unmatched: 5. The CDR3 spans 14 residues. CDR3 DNA sequence: TGCAGCGTTGAGGGCAGGGGGCGATCCTACGAGCAGTACTTC. It translates to CSVEGRGRSYEQYF.

The chain links TRBV27 to TRBJ1-5; D unresolved. The CDR3 is 14 residues long. V lost 3 bases to trimming and J lost 0 bases, with 6 bases between them. Germline CDR1 reads MNHEY; CDR2 reads SMNVEV (reference sequence). CDR3 in amino acids: CASSLRYSNQPQHF. As DNA, the CDR3 is TGTGCCAGCAGTTTGCGGTATAGCAATCAGCCCCAGCATTTT.

V is TRBV4-3 and J is TRBJ2-7; tentative D call: TRBD2 (5 bases). There are 16 residues in the CDR3. V lost 0 bases and J lost 2, with 14 bases in between. Germline V gene lookup returns CDR1 LGHNA and CDR2 YSLEER. CDR3 in DNA: TGCGCCAGCAGCCAAGATTGGGCGGGTTCTGCCTACGAGCAGTACTTC. It specifies CASSQDWAGSAYEQYF.

Details on this clone: Relative to the germline gene, one junction end is altered; a read error may explain this. The V call is TRBV6-1, the J call TRBJ2-7, with a weak D call TRBD2 (6 bases). Germline lookup yields CDR1 MNHNS and CDR2 SASEGT. The CDR3 is 12 amino acids. CDR3 bases: TGTGCCAGCTCCCCCGTGACGGCGGGGAGGTGGTTC. The encoded protein is CASSPVTAGRWF.

This chain uses TRBV2 with TRBJ2-7; weak D call: TRBD2 (6 bases). Germline loops: CDR1 SNHLY, CDR2 FYNNEI. The CDR3 has 14 amino acids. The V end was cut by 6 bases, the J end by 4 bases, with 16 bases between. The chain's CDR3 is CASRPPGLAYEQYF. The CDR3 DNA follows: TGTGCCAGCAGGCCCCCGGGACTTGCTTACGAGCAGTACTTC. The variable domain in full, with the rest retrieved from reference TRBV2 and TRBJ2-7, is EPEVTQTPSHQVTQMGQEVILRCVPISNHLYFYWYRQILGQKVEFLVSFYNNEISEKSEIFDDQFSVERPDGSNFTLKIRSTKLEDSAMYFCASRPPGLAYEQYFGPGTRLTVT.

The CDR3, as DNA: TGTGCCAGCAGTCAGACAGGGTCGGGGGAGCAGTACTTC. Translated: CASSQTGSGEQYF. V usage is TRBV6-6 and J usage is TRBJ2-7; 7 bases match TRBD1. The junction had 8 bases not matched to a gene; V was cut back by 5 bases and J by 7 bases. In germline, CDR1 is MNHNY, CDR2 SVGAGI (reference sequence). CDR3 length: 13 residues.

The chain couples TRBV4-2 to TRBJ1-1, with D perhaps TRBD1 (6 bases). There are 15 residues in the CDR3. The V gene's germline CDR1 is LGHNA and CDR2 YNFKEQ. The V end lost 1 base, the J end lost 1 base, and 10 bases lay between the germline ends. The CDR3 nucleotides are TGTGCCAGCAGCCAAGCGGGGGGACAGAACACTGAAGCTTTCTTT. Protein sequence: CASSQAGGQNTEAFF.